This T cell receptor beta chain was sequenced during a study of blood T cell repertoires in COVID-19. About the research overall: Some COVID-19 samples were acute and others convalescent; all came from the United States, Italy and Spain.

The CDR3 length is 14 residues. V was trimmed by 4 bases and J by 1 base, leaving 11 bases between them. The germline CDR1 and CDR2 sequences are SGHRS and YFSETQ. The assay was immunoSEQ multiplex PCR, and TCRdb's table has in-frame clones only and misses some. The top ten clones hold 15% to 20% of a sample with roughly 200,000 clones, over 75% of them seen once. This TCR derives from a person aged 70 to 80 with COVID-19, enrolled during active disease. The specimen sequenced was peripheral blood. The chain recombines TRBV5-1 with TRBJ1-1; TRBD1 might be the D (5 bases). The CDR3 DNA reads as TGCGCCAGCAGCCATGGGACTCAGAACACTGAAGCTTTCTTT. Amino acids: CASSHGTQNTEAFF. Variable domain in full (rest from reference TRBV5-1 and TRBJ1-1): KAGVTQTPRYLIKTRGQQVTLSCSPISGHRSVSWYQQTPGQGLQFLFEYFSETQRNKGNFPGRFSGRQFSNSRSEMNVSTLELGDSALYLCASSHGTQNTEAFFGQGTRLTVV.